The rows below give T cell receptor beta chains drawn from one sample of a study of blood T cell repertoires in COVID-19. Sequenced by immunoSEQ multiplex PCR; TCRdb stores in-frame clones only, minus some. The repertoire has tens of thousands of clones, roughly 78% of them found once; the top ten carry about 26%. Sequencing used peripheral blood. The receptor set was obtained from a man in his sixties with active or convalescent COVID-19. The CDR3 runs from the conserved cysteine through the conserved F or W. Fields, in order: J gene, D gene, clone size, V gene, CDR3 DNA, CDR3 protein. A D gene is named only where the DNA matches it firmly. The size of a clone is reported for some rows only, either as once, few or many, or as a class for expanded clones.

>TRBJ2-6|NA|once|TRBV6-5
TGTGCCAGCACCCTAGGCTCTGGGGCCAACGTCCTGACTTTC
CASTLGSGANVLTF
>TRBJ1-4|NA|NA|TRBV29-1
TGCAGCGCCCCAGGGATTGGTGAAAAACTGTTTTTT
CSAPGIGEKLFF
>TRBJ2-7|TRBD1|NA|TRBV5-1
TGCGCCAGCAGCGCCGACAGGGTCGACGAGCAGTACTTC
CASSADRVDEQYF
>TRBJ2-2|NA|NA|TRBV12-2
TGTGCAAGTCGCTTGGAATTCTCCCAGGGGACCGGGGAGCTGTTTTTT
CASRLEFSQGTGELFF
>TRBJ1-5|TRBD1|few|TRBV10-3
TGTGCCATCAGTGGGACAGGGGATCAGCCCCAGCATTTT
CAISGTGDQPQHF
>TRBJ1-5|NA|NA|TRBV10-3
TGTGCCATCAATGATGGCCCCAGTCAGCCCCAGCATTTT
CAINDGPSQPQHF
>TRBJ1-2|NA|NA|TRBV24-1
TGTGCCACCAGTGATCCTCCGAGGGGGGGCTATGGCTACACCTTC
CATSDPPRGGYGYTF
>TRBJ1-1|TRBD1|once|TRBV18
TGTGCCAGCTCACCAGAGTTGAGGGGGCACACTGAAGCTTTCTTT
CASSPELRGHTEAFF
>TRBJ2-3|TRBD2|NA|TRBV20-1
TGCAGTGCTAGTCTGCGGGGGGGCGCAGATACGCAGTATTTT
CSASLRGGADTQYF
>TRBJ1-4|TRBD1|NA|TRBV30
TGTGCCTGGAGTGCCAGACAGGGGGCAAGTGAAAAACTGTTTTTT
CAWSARQGASEKLFF
>TRBJ1-4|TRBD1|NA|TRBV28
TGTGCCAGCAGCCGACAGGGGAGTCGAGAAAAACTGTTTTTT
CASSRQGSREKLFF
>TRBJ1-5|TRBD1|many|TRBV6-5
TGTGCCAGCAGCAGGACAGGGAGGCGCAATCAGCCCCAGCATTTT
CASSRTGRRNQPQHF
>TRBJ2-7|NA|NA|TRBV28
TGTGCCAGCGTTCGGGGGGCTACTGTGGGCGAGCAGTACTTC
CASVRGATVGEQYF
>TRBJ1-2|NA|NA|TRBV7-9
TGTGCCAGCAGCTTACACCGCGCACGGGGTCCCTTC
CASSLHRARGPF
>TRBJ1-5|NA|NA|TRBV7-6
TGTGCCAGCAGCTTTTTTCAGGGGAGCAATCAGCCCCAGCATTTT
CASSFFQGSNQPQHF
>TRBJ1-1|NA|NA|TRBV28
TGTGCCAGCAGTTTAGGTATACCAGGAGGGTGGGACACTGAAGCTTTCTTT
CASSLGIPGGWDTEAFF
>TRBJ2-1|TRBD2|NA|TRBV3-1/TRBV3-2
TGTGCCAGCAGCCAAGGCCGGCTAGCGGGTTTTCACAATGAGCAGTTCTTC
CASSQGRLAGFHNEQFF
>TRBJ2-3|NA|NA|TRBV28
TGTGCCAGCAGCCGAGTGTCCGGCACAGATACGCAGTATTTT
CASSRVSGTDTQYF
>TRBJ2-3|TRBD2|NA|TRBV20-1
TGCAGTGGACTAGCGGGAGATACGCAGTATTTT
CSGLAGDTQYF
>TRBJ2-3|TRBD2|NA|TRBV18
TGTGCCAGCTCACCCGGACTAGCGGGGGGGCCAAGGGATACGCAGTATTTT
CASSPGLAGGPRDTQYF
>TRBJ2-5|NA|NA|TRBV6-2/TRBV6-3
TGTGCCAGCAGCCGGGATCAGGGGGGAGAGACCCAGTACTTC
CASSRDQGGETQYF
>TRBJ2-5|TRBD1|NA|TRBV19
TGTGCCAGTAGTGAGCCAGGGGGTACGAGGGAGACCCAGTACTTC
CASSEPGGTRETQYF
>TRBJ1-1|TRBD1|few|TRBV7-2
TGTGCCAGCAGCTTAGATCAGGGGGCGCGAGCTTTCTTT
CASSLDQGARAFF
>TRBJ1-2|NA|once|TRBV24-1
TGTGCCACCAGTAGGGCAGGGGTAGATGGCTACACCTTC
CATSRAGVDGYTF